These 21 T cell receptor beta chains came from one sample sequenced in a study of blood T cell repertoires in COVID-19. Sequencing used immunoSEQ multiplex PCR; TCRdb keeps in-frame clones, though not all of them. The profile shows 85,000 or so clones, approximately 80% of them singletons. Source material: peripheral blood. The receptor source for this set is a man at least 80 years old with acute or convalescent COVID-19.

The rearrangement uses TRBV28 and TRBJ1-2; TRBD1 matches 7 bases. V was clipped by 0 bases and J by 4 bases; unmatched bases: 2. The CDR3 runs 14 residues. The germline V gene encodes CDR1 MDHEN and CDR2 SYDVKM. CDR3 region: CASSLWTGIYGYTF. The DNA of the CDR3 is TGTGCCAGCAGTTTATGGACAGGGATCTATGGCTACACCTTC.

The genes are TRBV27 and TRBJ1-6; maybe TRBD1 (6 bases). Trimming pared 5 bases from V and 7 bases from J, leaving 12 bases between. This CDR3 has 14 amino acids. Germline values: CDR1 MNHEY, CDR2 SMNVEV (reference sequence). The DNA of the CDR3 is TGTGCCAGCAGTACAACAGGGCACAATTCACCCCTCCACTTT. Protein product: CASSTTGHNSPLHF.

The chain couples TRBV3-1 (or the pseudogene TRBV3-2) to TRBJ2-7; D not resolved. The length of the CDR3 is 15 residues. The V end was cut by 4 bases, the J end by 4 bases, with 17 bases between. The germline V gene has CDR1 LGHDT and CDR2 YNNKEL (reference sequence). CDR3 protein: CASSPTGSPSYEQYF. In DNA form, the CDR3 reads TGTGCCAGCAGCCCGACCGGGTCACCTTCGTACGAGCAGTACTTC.

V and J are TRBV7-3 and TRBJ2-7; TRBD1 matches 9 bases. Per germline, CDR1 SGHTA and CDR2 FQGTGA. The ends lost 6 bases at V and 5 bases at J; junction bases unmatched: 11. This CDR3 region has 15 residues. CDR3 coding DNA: TGTGCCAGCAGGCGAACCGGGACAGGGTACCACGAGCAGTACTTC. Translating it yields CASRRTGTGYHEQYF. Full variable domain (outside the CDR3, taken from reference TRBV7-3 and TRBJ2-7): GAGVSQTPSNKVTEKGKYVELRCDPISGHTALYWYRQSLGQGPEFLIYFQGTGAADDSGLPNDRFFAVRPEGSVSTLKIQRTERGDSAVYLCASRRTGTGYHEQYFGPGTRLTVT.

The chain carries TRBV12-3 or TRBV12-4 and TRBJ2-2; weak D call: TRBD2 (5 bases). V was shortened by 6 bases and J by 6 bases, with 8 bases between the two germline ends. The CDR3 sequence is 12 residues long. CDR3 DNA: TGTGCCAGCAGGAAGGAGGCCGGGGAGCTGTTTTTT. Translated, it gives CASRKEAGELFF.

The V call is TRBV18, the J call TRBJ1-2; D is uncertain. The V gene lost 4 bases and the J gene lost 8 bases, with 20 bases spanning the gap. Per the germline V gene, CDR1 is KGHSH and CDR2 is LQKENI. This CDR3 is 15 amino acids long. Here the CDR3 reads CASSHNRDPRIGYTF. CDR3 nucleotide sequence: TGTGCCAGCTCACACAACCGGGATCCAAGGATCGGCTACACCTTC.

CDR3 bases: TGTGCCAGCAGCCAATCTACAGGGAGGAACACTGAAGCTTTCTTT. Translating gives CASSQSTGRNTEAFF. The J gene is TRBJ1-1, the V gene TRBV11-3; D possibly corresponds to TRBD1 (6 bases). This CDR3 is built from 15 residues. The V gene's germline CDR1 is SGHNT and CDR2 YENEEA. V was trimmed by 5 bases and J by 1 base, leaving 14 bases between them.

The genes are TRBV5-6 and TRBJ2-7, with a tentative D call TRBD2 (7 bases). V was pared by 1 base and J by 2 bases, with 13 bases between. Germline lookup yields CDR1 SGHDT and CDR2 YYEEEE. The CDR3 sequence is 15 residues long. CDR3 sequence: CASSLRGGWPYEQYF. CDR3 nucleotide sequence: TGTGCCAGCAGCTTGAGGGGGGGTTGGCCCTACGAGCAGTACTTC.

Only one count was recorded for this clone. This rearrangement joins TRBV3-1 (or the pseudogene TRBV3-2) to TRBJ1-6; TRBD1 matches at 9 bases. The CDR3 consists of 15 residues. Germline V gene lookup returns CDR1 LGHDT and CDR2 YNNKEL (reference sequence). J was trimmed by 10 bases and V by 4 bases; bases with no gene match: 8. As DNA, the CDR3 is TGTGCCAGCAGCCGCGGAACAGGGGGCAGATCACCCCTCCACTTT. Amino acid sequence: CASSRGTGGRSPLHF.

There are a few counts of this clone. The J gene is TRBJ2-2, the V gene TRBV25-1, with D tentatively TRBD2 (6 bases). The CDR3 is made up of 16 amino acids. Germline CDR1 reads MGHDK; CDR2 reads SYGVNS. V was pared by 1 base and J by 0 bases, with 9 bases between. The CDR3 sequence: CASSELGLANTGELFF. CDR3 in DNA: TGTGCCAGCAGTGAATTGGGACTCGCGAACACCGGGGAGCTGTTTTTT. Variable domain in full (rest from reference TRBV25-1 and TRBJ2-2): EADIYQTPRYLVIGTGKKITLECSQTMGHDKMYWYQQDPGMELHLIHYSYGVNSTEKGDLSSESTVSRIRTEHFPLTLESARPSHTSQYLCASSELGLANTGELFFGEGSRLTVL.

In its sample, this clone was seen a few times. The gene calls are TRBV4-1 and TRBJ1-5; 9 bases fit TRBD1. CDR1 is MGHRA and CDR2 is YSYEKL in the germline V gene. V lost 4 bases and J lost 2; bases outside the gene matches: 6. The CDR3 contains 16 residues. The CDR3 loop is CASSRRTGVGNQPQHF. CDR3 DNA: TGCGCCAGCAGCCGCAGGACAGGGGTTGGCAATCAGCCCCAGCATTTT.

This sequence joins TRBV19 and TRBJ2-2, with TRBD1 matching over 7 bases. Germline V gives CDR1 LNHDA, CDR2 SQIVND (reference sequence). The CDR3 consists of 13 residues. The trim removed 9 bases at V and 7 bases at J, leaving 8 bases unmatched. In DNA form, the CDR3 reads TGTGCCAGCCGGGACAGCCGAGGCGGGGAGCTGTTTTTT. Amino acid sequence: CASRDSRGGELFF. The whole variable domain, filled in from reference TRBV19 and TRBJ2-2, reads DGGITQSPKYLFRKEGQNVTLSCEQNLNHDAMYWYRQDPGQGLRLIYYSQIVNDFQKGDIAEGYSVSREKKESFPLTVTSAQKNPTAFYLCASRDSRGGELFFGEGSRLTVL.

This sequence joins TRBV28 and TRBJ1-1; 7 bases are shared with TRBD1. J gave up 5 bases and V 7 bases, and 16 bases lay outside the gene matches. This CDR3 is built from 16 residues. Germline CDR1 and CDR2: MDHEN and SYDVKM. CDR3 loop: CASTGTGTAQDTEAFF. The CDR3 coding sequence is TGTGCCAGCACCGGAACAGGGACAGCCCAGGATACTGAAGCTTTCTTT.

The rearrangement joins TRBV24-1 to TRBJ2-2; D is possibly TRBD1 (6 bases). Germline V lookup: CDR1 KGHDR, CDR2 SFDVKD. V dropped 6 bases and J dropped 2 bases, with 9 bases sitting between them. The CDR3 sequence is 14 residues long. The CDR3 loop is CATSRTANTGELFF. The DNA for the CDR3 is TGTGCCACCAGTAGGACAGCTAACACCGGGGAGCTGTTTTTT.

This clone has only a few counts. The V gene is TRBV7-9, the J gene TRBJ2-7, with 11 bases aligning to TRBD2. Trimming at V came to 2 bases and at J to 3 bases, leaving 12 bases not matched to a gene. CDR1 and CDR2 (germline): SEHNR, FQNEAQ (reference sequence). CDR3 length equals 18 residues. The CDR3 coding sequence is TGTGCCAGCAGCTTAAGTATTGGGGCTGGACTAGCGGGCTACGAGCAGTACTTC. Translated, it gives CASSLSIGAGLAGYEQYF.

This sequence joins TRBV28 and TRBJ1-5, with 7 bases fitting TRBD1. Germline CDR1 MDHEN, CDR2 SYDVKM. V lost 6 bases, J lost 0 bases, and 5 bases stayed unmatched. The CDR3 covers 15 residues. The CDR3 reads CASRRGPSSNQPQHF. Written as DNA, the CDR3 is TGTGCCAGCAGGAGGGGGCCTTCTAGCAATCAGCCCCAGCATTTT.

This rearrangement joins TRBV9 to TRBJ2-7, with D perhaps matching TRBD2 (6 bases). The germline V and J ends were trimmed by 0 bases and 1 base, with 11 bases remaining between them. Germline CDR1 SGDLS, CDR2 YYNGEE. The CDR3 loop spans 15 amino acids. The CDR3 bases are TGTGCCAGCAGCGTAGCGGGACTGGGGTCCTACGAGCAGTACTTC. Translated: CASSVAGLGSYEQYF.

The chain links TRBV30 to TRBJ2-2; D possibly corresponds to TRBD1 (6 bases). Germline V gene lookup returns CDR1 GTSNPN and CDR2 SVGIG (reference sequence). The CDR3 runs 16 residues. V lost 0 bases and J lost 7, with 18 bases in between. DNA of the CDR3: TGTGCCTGGAGTGTACTCTGGGGGCTTAAGGGCGGGGAGCTGTTTTTT. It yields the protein CAWSVLWGLKGGELFF.

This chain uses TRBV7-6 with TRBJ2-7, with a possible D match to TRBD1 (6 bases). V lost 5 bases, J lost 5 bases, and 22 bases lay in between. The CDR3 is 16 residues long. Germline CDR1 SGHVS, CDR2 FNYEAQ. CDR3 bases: TGTGCCAGCAGCCCCCAGGGGCCCATCCCTACGAACGAGCAGTACTTC. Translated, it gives CASSPQGPIPTNEQYF.

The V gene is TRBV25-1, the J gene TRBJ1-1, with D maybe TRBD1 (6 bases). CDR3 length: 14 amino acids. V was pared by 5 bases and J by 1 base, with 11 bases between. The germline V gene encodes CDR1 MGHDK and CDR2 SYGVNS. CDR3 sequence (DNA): TGTGCCAGCAGTAAAGGGGGTGGGAACACTGAAGCTTTCTTT. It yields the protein CASSKGGGNTEAFF. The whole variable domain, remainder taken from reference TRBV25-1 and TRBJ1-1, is EADIYQTPRYLVIGTGKKITLECSQTMGHDKMYWYQQDPGMELHLIHYSYGVNSTEKGDLSSESTVSRIRTEHFPLTLESARPSHTSQYLCASSKGGGNTEAFFGQGTRLTVV.

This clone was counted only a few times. CDR3 bases: TGCGCCAGCAGCGCAACAGGCGTTTCTGGAAACACCATATATTTT. Its translation: CASSATGVSGNTIYF. This rearrangement joins TRBV5-1 to TRBJ1-3, with D possibly being TRBD1 (5 bases). The V gene's germline CDR1 is SGHRS and CDR2 YFSETQ. This CDR3 contains 15 residues. V lost 4 bases, J lost 1 base, and 12 bases lay in between. The whole variable domain, remainder taken from reference TRBV5-1 and TRBJ1-3, is KAGVTQTPRYLIKTRGQQVTLSCSPISGHRSVSWYQQTPGQGLQFLFEYFSETQRNKGNFPGRFSGRQFSNSRSEMNVSTLELGDSALYLCASSATGVSGNTIYFGEGSWLTVV.